These 28 T cell receptor beta chains share one sample of origin, sequenced in a study of CD4 T cells in relation to SARS-CoV-2 and coronaviruses. Clones were read by immunoSEQ multiplex PCR, and TCRdb kept only the in-frame ones, dropping some. This sample has tens of thousands of clones, with 80% to 90% found just once. Before the COVID-19 pandemic, during about 2010-2018, CD4+ T cells were taken from unexposed donors. The sequenced sample consisted of memory CD4+ T cells from PBMCs. The receptors here all came from a human donor in good health.

This rearrangement joins TRBV2 to TRBJ1-5, with 9 bases lining up with TRBD1. CDR3 length equals 15 residues. V lost 7 bases, J lost 6 bases, and 10 bases stayed unmatched. Germline CDR1 and CDR2: SNHLY and FYNNEI. The CDR3 is CASKEQGARSQPQHF. CDR3 DNA sequence: TGTGCCAGCAAAGAACAGGGGGCGCGGAGTCAGCCCCAGCATTTT.

J is TRBJ1-6 and V is TRBV9, with a possible D match to TRBD1 (5 bases). Germline V gives CDR1 SGDLS, CDR2 YYNGEE. CDR3 length: 14 amino acids. V dropped 4 bases and J dropped 13 bases, with 18 bases sitting between them. CDR3 nucleotide sequence: TGTGCCAGCAGCCACAGCGGGACCCGGGACCCCCTCCACTTT. Protein sequence: CASSHSGTRDPLHF.

This clone occurred once. The sample contains more than one DNA sequence encoding this CDR3. The CDR3 bases are TGTGCCAGCAGTCCCCCTTTACAGCGGGCCGCGAAGGGGCAGTACTTC. Translated, it gives CASSPPLQRAAKGQYF. V usage is TRBV6-2 or TRBV6-3 and J usage is TRBJ2-7, with a possible D match to TRBD2 (6 bases). The germline V gene has CDR1 MNHEY and CDR2 SVGEGT. The CDR3 is made up of 16 amino acids. The V end was cut by 5 bases, the J end by 9 bases, with 26 bases between.

The V call is TRBV18, the J call TRBJ1-1, with D perhaps TRBD1 (6 bases). CDR3 length equals 15 residues. The germline V gene has CDR1 KGHSH and CDR2 LQKENI. V lost 6 bases to trimming and J lost 2 bases, with 16 bases between them. The CDR3 region is CASSRSRGGNTEAFF. The CDR3 DNA reads as TGTGCCAGCTCGCGTTCCAGGGGAGGAAACACTGAAGCTTTCTTT.

The genes are TRBV5-5 and TRBJ2-4, with 12 bases aligning to TRBD1. Per germline, CDR1 SGHKS and CDR2 YYEKEE (reference sequence). The length of the CDR3 is 15 residues. The V and J ends lost 5 bases and 3 bases, in that order; junction bases with no gene match: 3. CDR3 nucleotides: TGTGCCAGCAGGGGACAGGGGGCGATCAAAAACATTCAGTACTTC. Its translation: CASRGQGAIKNIQYF.

The rearrangement links TRBV4-2 to TRBJ1-2; D remains unclear. The CDR3 extends over 15 amino acids. The germline V gene has CDR1 LGHNA and CDR2 YNFKEQ. The V end was cut by 0 bases, the J end by 2 bases, with 10 bases between. In DNA form, the CDR3 reads TGTGCCAGCAGCCAAGATCTTTTGGAGAACTATGGCTACACCTTC. Protein: CASSQDLLENYGYTF.

The chain is built from TRBV4-1 and TRBJ1-3; D might be TRBD1 (5 bases). The CDR3 runs to 17 residues. Looked up from germline, CDR1 is MGHRA and CDR2 is YSYEKL. Trimming shortened V by 0 bases and J by 4 bases, and 16 bases separated the two germline ends. CDR3 sequence: CASSQDSARGSGNTIYF. CDR3 DNA: TGCGCCAGCAGCCAAGATTCCGCGAGGGGATCAGGAAACACCATATATTTT.

The chain joins TRBV24-1 to TRBJ2-5; D is perhaps TRBD1 (6 bases). This CDR3 has 19 residues. Germline assignment: CDR1 KGHDR and CDR2 SFDVKD. Trimming pared 3 bases from V and 3 bases from J, leaving 25 bases between. CDR3 amino acids: CATSDPTGSSLVWEETQYF. CDR3 coding DNA: TGTGCCACCAGTGATCCAACAGGGAGTAGCCTAGTTTGGGAAGAGACCCAGTACTTC.

The chain has TRBV25-1 and TRBJ1-4, with 11 bases lining up with TRBD1. Looked up from germline, CDR1 is MGHDK and CDR2 is SYGVNS. V shed 3 bases and J 10 bases; nucleotides not matched to a gene: 13. CDR3 length: 17 residues. CDR3 region: CASSDRMFGTGGPKLFF. CDR3 nucleotides: TGTGCCAGCAGTGATAGGATGTTTGGGACAGGGGGGCCAAAACTGTTTTTT. The whole variable domain, filled in from reference TRBV25-1 and TRBJ1-4, reads EADIYQTPRYLVIGTGKKITLECSQTMGHDKMYWYQQDPGMELHLIHYSYGVNSTEKGDLSSESTVSRIRTEHFPLTLESARPSHTSQYLCASSDRMFGTGGPKLFFGSGTQLSVL.

V gene TRBV24-1 combines with J gene TRBJ2-7; 10 nucleotides agree with TRBD1. CDR3 size: 14 residues. V was clipped by 5 bases and J by 5 bases; unmatched bases: 5. Germline V gene sequence: CDR1 KGHDR, CDR2 SFDVKD. CDR3 region: CATSAPDRGHEQYF. The CDR3 DNA follows: TGTGCCACCAGTGCCCCCGACAGGGGGCACGAGCAGTACTTC.

The chain joins TRBV2 to TRBJ2-3, with TRBD2 matching over 7 bases. This CDR3 comprises 17 residues. In germline, CDR1 is SNHLY, CDR2 FYNNEI. Unmatched junction bases numbered 8, after V lost 2 bases and J lost 0 bases. DNA for the CDR3: TGTGCCAGCAGTGAATGGGAATGGGGAGGGAGCACAGATACGCAGTATTTT. Translated: CASSEWEWGGSTDTQYF.

In this sample, this clone turned up once. The genes are TRBV29-1 and TRBJ2-1; D is undetermined. CDR1 is SQVTM, CDR2 ANQGSEA, per germline. The CDR3 is 15 amino acids. V was cut by 7 bases and J by 6 bases, with 22 bases left in between. The CDR3 coding sequence is TGCAGCGCCGCCGCGACGGGCTACTCGGGCAATGAGCAGTTCTTC. It codes for CSAAATGYSGNEQFF.

This chain links TRBV20-1 with TRBJ2-1, with 7 positions matching TRBD2. Germline-derived CDR1 and CDR2 are DFQATT and SNEGSKA (reference sequence). The CDR3 extends over 13 amino acids. V shed 3 bases, J shed 5 bases, and the junction held 4 bases outside the gene matches. CDR3 sequence reads: CSASSSGNNEQFF. CDR3 nucleotides: TGCAGTGCTAGTTCTAGCGGCAACAATGAGCAGTTCTTC.

The chain recombines TRBV3-1 (or the pseudogene TRBV3-2) with TRBJ2-1, with TRBD1 matching 8 bases. The CDR3 consists of 13 residues. CDR1 and CDR2 (germline): LGHDT, YNNKEL (reference sequence). V gave up 4 bases and J gave up 7 bases; unmatched junction bases: 3. The CDR3 is CASSLRGRNEQFF. The CDR3 coding sequence is TGTGCCAGCAGCCTCAGGGGGCGGAATGAGCAGTTCTTC.

The chain carries TRBV7-9 and TRBJ2-1; D is perhaps TRBD2 (5 bases). Trimming pared 6 bases from V and 7 bases from J, leaving 16 bases between. Per the germline V gene, CDR1 is SEHNR and CDR2 is FQNEAQ (reference sequence). CDR3 length: 14 residues. In DNA form, the CDR3 reads TGTGCCAGCAGTTCCCCTGGGAGTCCGAATGAGCAGTTCTTC. Amino acids: CASSSPGSPNEQFF.

The chain is built from TRBV5-1 and TRBJ1-2, with 9 bases identical to TRBD1. Germline CDR1 SGHRS, CDR2 YFSETQ. The V segment lost 5 bases and the J segment 5 bases; nucleotides outside the gene matches: 7. CDR3 size: 14 residues. The CDR3 protein is CASSTGGSGYGYTF. The CDR3, as DNA: TGCGCCAGCAGTACAGGGGGCTCAGGGTATGGCTACACCTTC.

V usage is TRBV5-8 and J usage is TRBJ1-2; D not certain. This CDR3 comprises 14 residues. Germline values: CDR1 SGHTS, CDR2 YDEGEE. The germline V and J ends were trimmed by 2 bases and 8 bases, with 16 bases remaining between them. This CDR3 reads CASSFELPAGGYTF. The CDR3 coding sequence is TGTGCCAGCAGCTTCGAACTACCGGCGGGGGGCTACACCTTC.

The chain links TRBV5-8 to TRBJ2-1; 11 bases agree with TRBD2. Germline-derived CDR1 and CDR2 are SGHTS and YDEGEE. With V trimmed by 7 bases and J by 0 bases, 9 bases remained unmatched. The CDR3 loop spans 17 amino acids. As DNA, the CDR3 is TGTGCCAGCTCCGGGACTAGCGGTATGGACTCCTACAATGAGCAGTTCTTC. It codes for CASSGTSGMDSYNEQFF.

The chain uses TRBV28 and TRBJ1-5; D not resolved. In germline, CDR1 is MDHEN, CDR2 SYDVKM. CDR3 length: 15 amino acids. Trimming pared 5 bases from V and 2 bases from J, leaving 13 bases between. The CDR3 DNA follows: TGTGCCAGCAGTCAGAGGGCGCCTGGCAATCAGCCCCAGCATTTT. Protein sequence: CASSQRAPGNQPQHF.

The chain is built from TRBV27 and TRBJ1-6; D may be TRBD1 (6 bases). Germline V gene sequence: CDR1 MNHEY, CDR2 SMNVEV (reference sequence). There are 14 residues in the CDR3. Deletions cut 3 bases from V and 9 bases from J, with 12 bases between. As DNA, the CDR3 is TGTGCCAGCAGTTTGATACAGGGCGGTTCACCCCTCCACTTT. Translating gives CASSLIQGGSPLHF.

The rearrangement uses TRBV28 and TRBJ1-5; 8 positions agree with TRBD1. The CDR3 spans 14 residues. With V trimmed by 5 bases and J by 7 bases, 7 bases remained unmatched. CDR1 MDHEN and CDR2 SYDVKM come from the germline V gene. CDR3 protein: CASSAGGAGQPQHF. The DNA for the CDR3 is TGTGCCAGCAGTGCAGGGGGCGCCGGACAGCCCCAGCATTTT.

The CDR3, as DNA: TGTGCCAGCATCCCCTCCAGACTGGGTGGCTACACCTTC. This codes for CASIPSRLGGYTF. V gene TRBV28 combines with J gene TRBJ1-2; D not certain. Germline V CDR1 and CDR2: MDHEN, SYDVKM. Trimming stripped 7 bases from V and 7 bases from J, with 16 bases between. This CDR3 has 13 amino acids.

CDR3 residues: CASRDSTIYNEQFF. The CDR3 DNA reads as TGTGCCAGCCGGGACTCCACCATTTACAATGAGCAGTTCTTC. This chain connects TRBV28 to TRBJ2-1; possible D gene TRBD2, 6 bases. Germline CDR1 and CDR2: MDHEN and SYDVKM. CDR3 length equals 14 residues. Trimming took 8 bases from V and 4 from J, leaving 15 bases between them. The full variable domain, rest sourced from reference TRBV28 and TRBJ2-1, is DVKVTQSSRYLVKRTGEKVFLECVQDMDHENMFWYRQDPGLGLRLIYFSYDVKMKEKGDIPEGYSVSREKKERFSLILESASTNQTSMYLCASRDSTIYNEQFFGPGTRLTVL.

The chain has TRBV10-1 and TRBJ2-2; 7 nucleotides line up with TRBD2. CDR1 and CDR2 (germline): WNHNN, SYGVQD (reference sequence). CDR3 size: 17 residues. The V gene end was trimmed by 4 bases and the J gene end by 4 bases; junction bases not matched to a gene: 12. This CDR3 reads CASSGFGGGTGTGELFF. The CDR3 DNA reads TGCGCCAGCAGTGGGTTCGGCGGGGGAACGGGCACCGGGGAGCTGTTTTTT.

This clone was detected once. The chain joins TRBV19 to TRBJ2-1, with D possibly called TRBD1 or TRBD2 (5 bases each). V gave up 6 bases and J gave up 0 bases, with 21 bases separating them. This CDR3 has 18 amino acids. Germline V gene sequence: CDR1 LNHDA, CDR2 SQIVND (reference sequence). This CDR3 reads CASRDILAGVSSYNEQFF. The CDR3, as DNA: TGTGCCAGTAGGGACATCTTAGCCGGGGTTAGCTCCTACAATGAGCAGTTCTTC. Variable domain in full (rest from reference TRBV19 and TRBJ2-1): DGGITQSPKYLFRKEGQNVTLSCEQNLNHDAMYWYRQDPGQGLRLIYYSQIVNDFQKGDIAEGYSVSREKKESFPLTVTSAQKNPTAFYLCASRDILAGVSSYNEQFFGPGTRLTVL.

The V call is TRBV15, the J call TRBJ2-1, with 8 nucleotides matching TRBD1. The length of the CDR3 is 15 residues. Losses at the gene ends were 1 base for V and 9 bases for J; bases not matched to a gene: 8. The V gene's germline CDR1 is LNHNV and CDR2 YYDKDF (reference sequence). The CDR3 sequence is CATSRVVQGVPEQFF. The CDR3 DNA is TGTGCCACCAGCAGAGTTGTACAGGGGGTTCCTGAGCAGTTCTTC.

This clone was found once. The gene calls are TRBV6-1 and TRBJ2-1, with TRBD2 matching 12 bases. The V segment lost 5 bases and the J segment 9 bases; nucleotides outside the gene matches: 8. CDR3 length equals 15 residues. Germline values: CDR1 MNHNS, CDR2 SASEGT. The CDR3 loop is CASSLASGRASEQFF. The CDR3 region has the DNA TGTGCCAGCAGTTTGGCTAGCGGGAGGGCCTCTGAGCAGTTCTTC.

The table lists this clone with a count of one. The rearrangement uses TRBV11-2 and TRBJ1-2; unclear D gene. The ends were cut back, 1 base at V and 2 bases at J, with 14 bases in the middle. The CDR3 sequence is 16 residues long. Germline-derived CDR1 and CDR2 are SGHAT and FQNNGV. CDR3 sequence reads: CASSLGRRVGNYGYTF. CDR3 in DNA: TGTGCCAGCAGCTTAGGACGAAGGGTGGGGAACTATGGCTACACCTTC.